A single sample gave rise to the 18 T cell receptor beta chains below, sequenced in a study of OX40 agonist ivuxolimab in advanced cancers. TCRdb keeps only in-frame clones here, not all; method: immunoSEQ multiplex PCR. The sample includes 150,000 to 180,000 clones, 94% seen only once; the top ten take just over 0.3%. The source was CD4+ or CD8+ T cells sorted from blood, collected in a trial of the OX40 agonist ivuxolimab. The receptors originated from an adult with an advanced solid tumor such as melanoma, head and neck, liver or kidney cancer.

The J gene is TRBJ1-4, the V gene TRBV6-6; D is uncertain. Germline CDR1 MNHNY, CDR2 SVGAGI (reference sequence). Trimming pared 5 bases from V and 6 bases from J, leaving 13 bases between. The CDR3 sequence is 14 residues long. CDR3 sequence (DNA): TGTGCCAGCAGTCGGGTAGGGATGGATGAAAAACTGTTTTTT. This encodes CASSRVGMDEKLFF.

This clone showed up just once. CDR3 protein: CASSESGGGPLRPLHF. DNA of the CDR3: TGCGCCAGCAGTGAGTCGGGGGGAGGCCCACTTCGACCCCTCCACTTT. This chain joins TRBV10-2 and TRBJ1-6; possibly TRBD1 for D (5 bases). CDR3 length: 16 amino acids. Germline lookup yields CDR1 WSHSY and CDR2 SAAADI. Trimming left V 0 bases short and J 12 bases short, with 18 bases between.

This chain links TRBV28 with TRBJ1-1, with D uncertain. V lost 4 bases and J lost 5, with 11 bases in between. CDR1 and CDR2 (germline): MDHEN, SYDVKM. CDR3 length equals 13 residues. CDR3 residues: CASSSAARTEAFF. CDR3 sequence (DNA): TGTGCCAGCAGTTCGGCAGCCAGGACTGAAGCTTTCTTT.

The chain has TRBV7-9 and TRBJ2-1, with D possibly matching TRBD2 (6 bases). The CDR3 is made up of 15 amino acids. Trimming cost V 6 bases and J 4 bases, with 16 bases left between them. Germline CDR1 and CDR2: SEHNR and FQNEAQ (reference sequence). CDR3 in amino acids: CASRPLRELYNEQFF. The CDR3 region has the DNA TGTGCCAGCAGACCGCTTCGGGAGCTATACAATGAGCAGTTCTTC.

The rearrangement joins TRBV4-2 to TRBJ2-2; D is perhaps TRBD1 or TRBD2 (6 bases each). CDR1 and CDR2 from the germline V gene are LGHNA and YNFKEQ. The V gene lost 2 bases and the J gene lost 9 bases, with 13 bases spanning the gap. The CDR3 totals 14 residues. This chain's CDR3 is CASSQPEGDRELFF. The CDR3 DNA is TGTGCCAGCAGCCAACCGGAGGGGGACAGGGAGCTGTTTTTT.

The chain carries TRBV7-2 and TRBJ2-7; TRBD1 matches 10 bases. The germline V gene has CDR1 SGHTA and CDR2 FQGNSA. This CDR3 region has 14 residues. V gave up 5 bases and J gave up 4 bases; unmatched junction bases: 5. CDR3 region: CASSLRQGAYEQYF. The CDR3 DNA follows: TGTGCCAGCAGCCTCAGACAGGGGGCTTACGAGCAGTACTTC.

The CDR3 nucleotides read TGCGCCAGCAGCCAAGGCTTAGCGGGATCTAGCACAGATACGCAGTATTTT. It encodes CASSQGLAGSSTDTQYF. This chain uses TRBV4-1 with TRBJ2-3; TRBD2 matches at 8 bases. Trimming removed 1 base from V and 0 bases from J; junction bases left unmatched: 6. Germline V CDR1 and CDR2: MGHRA, YSYEKL. CDR3 length equals 17 residues.

This clone was detected only once. V usage is TRBV30 and J usage is TRBJ1-4, with a weak D call TRBD1 (5 bases). Deletions cut 2 bases from V and 7 bases from J, with 11 bases between. The CDR3 totals 13 residues. Germline V CDR1 and CDR2: GTSNPN, SVGIG (reference sequence). In DNA form, the CDR3 reads TGTGCCTGGAGTCGCAGGGAGGGTGAAAAACTGTTTTTT. It codes for CAWSRREGEKLFF.

V gene TRBV6-1 combines with J gene TRBJ2-7, with a possible D match to TRBD2 (5 bases). V shed 8 bases and J shed 2 bases, with 10 bases lying between them. The CDR3 spans 12 residues. The V gene's germline CDR1 is MNHNS and CDR2 SASEGT. CDR3 protein: CASGSQAYEQYF. The CDR3 DNA reads as TGTGCCAGCGGGAGTCAAGCCTACGAGCAGTACTTC.

Only one count was recorded for this clone. This chain connects TRBV28 to TRBJ1-5; possibly TRBD1 for D (6 bases). Trimming shortened V by 2 bases and J by 6 bases, and 11 bases separated the two germline ends. Looked up from germline, CDR1 is MDHEN and CDR2 is SYDVKM. The CDR3 runs to 14 residues. The CDR3 loop is CASSLLGTLQPQHF. CDR3 coding DNA: TGTGCCAGCAGTTTACTGGGGACACTTCAGCCCCAGCATTTT.

The chain couples TRBV18 to TRBJ2-1, with D perhaps TRBD1 or TRBD2 (5 bases each). Germline-derived CDR1 and CDR2 are KGHSH and LQKENI. The germline V and J ends were trimmed by 2 bases and 0 bases, with 14 bases remaining between them. The CDR3 has 17 amino acids. This CDR3 reads CASSPTGTASSYNEQFF. CDR3 nucleotide sequence: TGTGCCAGCTCACCAACCGGGACGGCGAGCTCCTACAATGAGCAGTTCTTC.

This sequence joins TRBV7-9 and TRBJ1-4; D not certain. V was cut by 7 bases and J by 5 bases, with 11 bases left in between. Germline loops: CDR1 SEHNR, CDR2 FQNEAQ (reference sequence). The CDR3 is 13 residues long. The CDR3 is CASKEVNNEKLFF. The CDR3 DNA reads as TGTGCCAGCAAGGAGGTCAACAATGAAAAACTGTTTTTT.

The V and J genes are TRBV4-3 and TRBJ1-3; D call uncertain. There are 14 residues in the CDR3. Germline V gene lookup returns CDR1 LGHNA and CDR2 YSLEER. V was trimmed by 1 base and J by 2 bases, leaving 6 bases between them. The chain's CDR3 is CASSQVDAGNTIYF. CDR3 DNA sequence: TGCGCCAGCAGCCAAGTTGATGCTGGAAACACCATATATTTT.

This chain links TRBV28 with TRBJ2-2, with 7 bases that match TRBD2. The ends lost 5 bases at V and 5 bases at J; junction bases unmatched: 8. The CDR3 consists of 15 residues. CDR1 and CDR2 (germline): MDHEN, SYDVKM. CDR3 sequence (DNA): TGTGCCAGCAGTCCCGGACTAGTCGGGACCGGGGAGCTGTTTTTT. Residues: CASSPGLVGTGELFF. The entire variable domain, with the rest obtained from reference TRBV28 and TRBJ2-2, is as follows: DVKVTQSSRYLVKRTGEKVFLECVQDMDHENMFWYRQDPGLGLRLIYFSYDVKMKEKGDIPEGYSVSREKKERFSLILESASTNQTSMYLCASSPGLVGTGELFFGEGSRLTVL.

The chain is built from TRBV28 and TRBJ2-7; tentative D call: TRBD2 (5 bases). From germline, CDR1 is MDHEN and CDR2 SYDVKM. The CDR3 length is 16 residues. The ends were cut back, 4 bases at V and 1 base at J, with 17 bases in the middle. CDR3 nucleotides: TGTGCCAGCAGTTCGTACGGGGATGGAGGTTCCTACGAGCAGTACTTC. It encodes CASSSYGDGGSYEQYF.

The rearrangement links TRBV10-1 to TRBJ1-1, with a weak D call TRBD1 (6 bases). The CDR3 is 14 residues long. V was clipped by 5 bases and J by 2 bases, with 12 bases between them. CDR1 is WNHNN, CDR2 SYGVQD, per germline (reference sequence). CDR3 DNA sequence: TGCGCCAGCAGTAAATTCAGGGGCAACACTGAAGCTTTCTTT. This codes for CASSKFRGNTEAFF.

The sample holds one count of this clone. The V and J genes are TRBV10-3 and TRBJ2-1; D might be TRBD1 or TRBD2, each matching 5 bases. The CDR3 extends over 14 amino acids. V shed 0 bases and J shed 8 bases, with 11 bases lying between them. Germline values: CDR1 ENHRY, CDR2 SYGVKD. CDR3 coding DNA: TGTGCCATCAGTGAGTCGAACGGGGCCGATGAGCAGTTCTTC. Protein product: CAISESNGADEQFF.

The rearrangement joins TRBV7-2 to TRBJ2-1; D unclear. Germline V gene data show CDR1 as SGHTA and CDR2 as FQGNSA. V was clipped by 5 bases and J by 7 bases, with 9 bases between them. The CDR3 is 12 amino acids. CDR3 residues: CASSPPRNEQFF. DNA for the CDR3: TGTGCCAGCAGCCCCCCCCGGAATGAGCAGTTCTTC.